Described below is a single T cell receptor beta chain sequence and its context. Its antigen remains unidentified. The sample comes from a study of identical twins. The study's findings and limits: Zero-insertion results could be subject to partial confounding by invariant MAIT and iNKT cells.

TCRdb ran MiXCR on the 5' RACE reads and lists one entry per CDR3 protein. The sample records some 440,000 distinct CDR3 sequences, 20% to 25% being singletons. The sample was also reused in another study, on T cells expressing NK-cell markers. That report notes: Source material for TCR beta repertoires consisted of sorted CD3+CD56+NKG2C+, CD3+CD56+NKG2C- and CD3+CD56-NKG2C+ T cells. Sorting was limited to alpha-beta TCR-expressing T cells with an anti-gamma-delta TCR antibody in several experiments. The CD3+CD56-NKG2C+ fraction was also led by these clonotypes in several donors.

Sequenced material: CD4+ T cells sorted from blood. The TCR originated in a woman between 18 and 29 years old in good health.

The CDR3 bases are TGTGCCAGCAGCCTTAATCTGGCGGGGGCCTCAGAGACCCAGTACTTC. It encodes CASSLNLAGASETQYF. The V and J genes are TRBV2 and TRBJ2-5, with D possibly matching TRBD2 (7 bases). V was cut by 6 bases and J by 4 bases, with 21 bases left in between. Germline CDR1 reads SNHLY; CDR2 reads FYNNEI. This CDR3 region has 16 residues.